A selection of T cell receptor beta chains follows, all from one sample in a study of blood T cell repertoires in COVID-19. Some clones are missing from TCRdb's copy, which holds only in-frame ones; the method was immunoSEQ multiplex PCR. The sample includes tens of thousands of clones, 65% to 85% of them seen just once. What was sequenced was peripheral blood. These receptors were taken from a woman of 80 years or more with acute or convalescent COVID-19. CDR3s include the opening cysteine and the closing phenylalanine or tryptophan. The order of the fields is V gene, D gene, J gene, clone size, CDR3 DNA, CDR3 protein. A D gene is named only where the DNA matches it firmly. Where a row states a size, it is once, few, many or the class of an expanded clone; other rows omit it.

v_gene: TRBV18
d_gene: NA
j_gene: TRBJ1-2
abundance: NA
CDR3nt: TGTGCCAGCTCACCACCCGTAGGGGACTATGGCTACACCTTC
CDR3aa: CASSPPVGDYGYTF

v_gene: TRBV5-1
d_gene: NA
j_gene: TRBJ1-2
abundance: NA
CDR3nt: TGCGCCAGCACATTCGGACAGATTTCGGGGGGCTACACCTTC
CDR3aa: CASTFGQISGGYTF

v_gene: TRBV9
d_gene: NA
j_gene: TRBJ2-5
abundance: NA
CDR3nt: TGTGCCAGCAGCGGGGGCAGGCAAGAGACCCAGTACTTC
CDR3aa: CASSGGRQETQYF

v_gene: TRBV5-8
d_gene: NA
j_gene: TRBJ1-6
abundance: NA
CDR3nt: TGTGCCAGCAGCTCAACGCACGGTAGCTCCTATAATTCACCCCTCCACTTT
CDR3aa: CASSSTHGSSYNSPLHF

v_gene: TRBV18
d_gene: NA
j_gene: TRBJ1-1
abundance: NA
CDR3nt: TGTGCCAGCTCACCAACTGATACAGGAAACACTGAAGCTTTCTTT
CDR3aa: CASSPTDTGNTEAFF

v_gene: TRBV6-5
d_gene: NA
j_gene: TRBJ1-5
abundance: NA
CDR3nt: TGTGCCAGCACCCGAACCCAGGGCCAGCCCCAGCATTTT
CDR3aa: CASTRTQGQPQHF

v_gene: TRBV2
d_gene: TRBD1
j_gene: TRBJ1-2
abundance: NA
CDR3nt: TGTGCCAGCAGTGCAGGGGGCGACTATGGCTACACCTTC
CDR3aa: CASSAGGDYGYTF

v_gene: TRBV5-1
d_gene: NA
j_gene: TRBJ2-2
abundance: NA
CDR3nt: TGCGCCAGCAGCTTGTCGTCAGGGTCCGACACCGGGGAGCTGTTTTTT
CDR3aa: CASSLSSGSDTGELFF

v_gene: TRBV10-2
d_gene: NA
j_gene: TRBJ1-5
abundance: few
CDR3nt: TGCGCCAGCAGTGAGCGGCTGGGGGGGACCAATCAGCCCCAGCATTTT
CDR3aa: CASSERLGGTNQPQHF

v_gene: TRBV7-8
d_gene: NA
j_gene: TRBJ2-5
abundance: once
CDR3nt: TGTGCCAGCAGCCAAGACAGGACCCTCCAAGAGACCCAGTACTTC
CDR3aa: CASSQDRTLQETQYF

v_gene: TRBV6-2/TRBV6-3
d_gene: NA
j_gene: TRBJ2-5
abundance: NA
CDR3nt: TGTGCCAGCAGCCGGGGCATAAATGCTGAGACCCAGTACTTC
CDR3aa: CASSRGINAETQYF

v_gene: TRBV30
d_gene: NA
j_gene: TRBJ1-2
abundance: NA
CDR3nt: TGTGCCTGGAGTCAGGGATTTGGCTACACCTTC
CDR3aa: CAWSQGFGYTF

v_gene: TRBV10-2
d_gene: TRBD2
j_gene: TRBJ2-1
abundance: NA
CDR3nt: TGCGCCAGCAGCAATATACTAGCGGGGCCCTACAATGAGCAGTTCTTC
CDR3aa: CASSNILAGPYNEQFF

v_gene: TRBV7-2
d_gene: NA
j_gene: TRBJ1-2
abundance: NA
CDR3nt: TGTGCCAGCATCATCAGGGGATACTATGGCTACACCTTC
CDR3aa: CASIIRGYYGYTF

v_gene: TRBV19
d_gene: NA
j_gene: TRBJ2-7
abundance: NA
CDR3nt: TGTGCCAGTAGTATAGGGCAGGGGTACGGCGAGCAGTACTTC
CDR3aa: CASSIGQGYGEQYF

v_gene: TRBV5-1
d_gene: NA
j_gene: TRBJ2-7
abundance: few
CDR3nt: TGCGCCAGCAGCTTCTGGACGGGATCCTACGAGCAGTACTTC
CDR3aa: CASSFWTGSYEQYF

v_gene: TRBV5-5
d_gene: TRBD1
j_gene: TRBJ2-3
abundance: NA
CDR3nt: TGTGCCAGCAGCTTGACAGGGGGAAGGACAGATACGCAGTATTTT
CDR3aa: CASSLTGGRTDTQYF

v_gene: TRBV19
d_gene: TRBD1
j_gene: TRBJ2-3
abundance: NA
CDR3nt: TGTGCCAGTAGTACCCGGACAGGGGCTTTCACAGATACGCAGTATTTT
CDR3aa: CASSTRTGAFTDTQYF

v_gene: TRBV7-8
d_gene: NA
j_gene: TRBJ1-2
abundance: NA
CDR3nt: TGTGCCAGCAGCTTAGCCTCCGTAGCTAACTATGGCTACACCTTC
CDR3aa: CASSLASVANYGYTF

v_gene: TRBV18
d_gene: NA
j_gene: TRBJ2-1
abundance: NA
CDR3nt: TGTGCCAGCTCACCTTCAGGGGGGAATGAGCAGTTCTTC
CDR3aa: CASSPSGGNEQFF

v_gene: TRBV10-3
d_gene: TRBD1
j_gene: TRBJ1-1
abundance: NA
CDR3nt: TGTGCCATCAGTGAGTCGAGACAGGGGAACACTGAAGCTTTCTTT
CDR3aa: CAISESRQGNTEAFF

v_gene: TRBV19
d_gene: TRBD1
j_gene: TRBJ2-3
abundance: NA
CDR3nt: TGTGCCAGTAGTTACGGCCGGGACAGGGGCACAGATACGCAGTATTTT
CDR3aa: CASSYGRDRGTDTQYF

v_gene: TRBV5-5
d_gene: TRBD2
j_gene: TRBJ2-5
abundance: once
CDR3nt: TGTGCCAGCAGCTCGCCAACTAGCGGGGGGTTCCAAGAGACCCAGTACTTC
CDR3aa: CASSSPTSGGFQETQYF

v_gene: TRBV10-3
d_gene: TRBD1
j_gene: TRBJ1-1
abundance: NA
CDR3nt: TGTGCCATCTCCAGGACAGGGGACACTGAAGCTTTCTTT
CDR3aa: CAISRTGDTEAFF

v_gene: TRBV7-2
d_gene: TRBD1
j_gene: TRBJ2-7
abundance: NA
CDR3nt: TGTGCCAGCCTGCGAGACAGGGTGTCCTACGAGCAGTACTTC
CDR3aa: CASLRDRVSYEQYF

v_gene: TRBV25-1
d_gene: TRBD1
j_gene: TRBJ1-2
abundance: once
CDR3nt: TGTGCCAGCGGCAGGGGGTATGGCTACACCTTC
CDR3aa: CASGRGYGYTF

v_gene: TRBV6-5
d_gene: NA
j_gene: TRBJ2-7
abundance: NA
CDR3nt: TGTGCCAGCAGTTTAACCCTTTCAGACTCCTACGAGCAGTACTTC
CDR3aa: CASSLTLSDSYEQYF

v_gene: TRBV12-3/TRBV12-4
d_gene: TRBD1
j_gene: TRBJ1-1
abundance: NA
CDR3nt: TGTGCCAGCAGTCTCGGGACAGTCGCTGAAGCTTTCTTT
CDR3aa: CASSLGTVAEAFF

v_gene: TRBV11-2
d_gene: NA
j_gene: TRBJ2-5
abundance: NA
CDR3nt: TGTGCCAGCAGCTTACTGGGGGGCCAAGAGACCCAGTACTTC
CDR3aa: CASSLLGGQETQYF

v_gene: TRBV27
d_gene: TRBD1
j_gene: TRBJ1-5
abundance: NA
CDR3nt: TGTGCCAGCAGGAAACAGGGGGCATATCAGCCCCAGCATTTT
CDR3aa: CASRKQGAYQPQHF

v_gene: TRBV4-1
d_gene: NA
j_gene: TRBJ1-2
abundance: few
CDR3nt: TGCGCCAGCAGCCCTCGGACAGAGTCAGTCGAAATTAACTATGGCTACACCTTC
CDR3aa: CASSPRTESVEINYGYTF

v_gene: TRBV11-2
d_gene: NA
j_gene: TRBJ1-6
abundance: NA
CDR3nt: TGTGCCAGCAGGCCCGTGGGGCGAAATTCACCCCTCCACTTT
CDR3aa: CASRPVGRNSPLHF

v_gene: TRBV7-9
d_gene: TRBD1
j_gene: TRBJ2-5
abundance: once
CDR3nt: TGTGCCAGCAGCCGACTAAAACAGGGGCTGAAGACCCAGTACTTC
CDR3aa: CASSRLKQGLKTQYF

v_gene: TRBV5-1
d_gene: NA
j_gene: TRBJ1-4
abundance: NA
CDR3nt: TGCGCCAGCAGCTCAAACAGTGATAATGAAAAACTGTTTTTT
CDR3aa: CASSSNSDNEKLFF

v_gene: TRBV6-5
d_gene: NA
j_gene: TRBJ1-5
abundance: NA
CDR3nt: TGTGCCAGCACAGGACAATGGAATCAGCCCCAGCATTTT
CDR3aa: CASTGQWNQPQHF

v_gene: TRBV7-3
d_gene: TRBD1
j_gene: TRBJ2-3
abundance: NA
CDR3nt: TGTGCCAGCAGCAAGCAGGACAGGGATACGCAGTATTTT
CDR3aa: CASSKQDRDTQYF

v_gene: TRBV7-9
d_gene: NA
j_gene: TRBJ1-1
abundance: NA
CDR3nt: TGTGCCAGCAGCTCCGGAGCTTTTAAGAGCACTGAAGCTTTCTTT
CDR3aa: CASSSGAFKSTEAFF

v_gene: TRBV7-9
d_gene: TRBD1
j_gene: TRBJ1-3
abundance: once
CDR3nt: TGTGCCAGCAGCTGGGGACAGGCGAGCTCTGGAAACACCATATATTTT
CDR3aa: CASSWGQASSGNTIYF

v_gene: TRBV7-9
d_gene: NA
j_gene: TRBJ2-3
abundance: NA
CDR3nt: TGTGCCAGCAGCTTAGGCGCCGGAGCAGATACGCAGTATTTT
CDR3aa: CASSLGAGADTQYF

v_gene: TRBV18
d_gene: TRBD2
j_gene: TRBJ2-1
abundance: once
CDR3nt: TGTGCCAGCTCACCACCGAGGACTAGCGGGTACAATGAGCAGTTCTTC
CDR3aa: CASSPPRTSGYNEQFF

v_gene: TRBV2
d_gene: NA
j_gene: TRBJ2-2
abundance: NA
CDR3nt: TGTGCCAGCAGTGTTCGGAACACCGGGGAGCTGTTTTTT
CDR3aa: CASSVRNTGELFF

v_gene: TRBV5-5
d_gene: NA
j_gene: TRBJ2-3
abundance: NA
CDR3nt: TGTGCCAGCAGCTTGGCCTCCACAGATACGCAGTATTTT
CDR3aa: CASSLASTDTQYF

v_gene: TRBV4-1
d_gene: TRBD2
j_gene: TRBJ2-1
abundance: NA
CDR3nt: TGCGCCAGCAGCCAAGTTCGCGGGGGGCACTACAATGAGCAGTTCTTC
CDR3aa: CASSQVRGGHYNEQFF

v_gene: TRBV10-2
d_gene: NA
j_gene: TRBJ2-2
abundance: once
CDR3nt: TGCGCCAGCAGGGGGGCAACCGGGGAGCTGTTTTTT
CDR3aa: CASRGATGELFF

v_gene: TRBV7-2
d_gene: NA
j_gene: TRBJ1-1
abundance: NA
CDR3nt: TGTGCCAGCAGCTTGGGGGGGGGTGTCGAGCGAACTGAAGCTTTCTTT
CDR3aa: CASSLGGGVERTEAFF

v_gene: TRBV9
d_gene: TRBD1
j_gene: TRBJ1-4
abundance: NA
CDR3nt: TGTGCCAGTTACGATAACCCGGCAGGGGGCGTTAATGAAAAACTGTTTTTT
CDR3aa: CASYDNPAGGVNEKLFF

v_gene: TRBV5-1
d_gene: NA
j_gene: TRBJ1-5
abundance: NA
CDR3nt: TGCGCCAGCAGCGCCGGGACACCCAATCAGCCCCAGCATTTT
CDR3aa: CASSAGTPNQPQHF

v_gene: TRBV5-1
d_gene: TRBD1
j_gene: TRBJ1-2
abundance: NA
CDR3nt: TGCGCCAGCAGCGTAGGACAGGGTGGGGGCTACACCTTC
CDR3aa: CASSVGQGGGYTF

v_gene: TRBV2
d_gene: TRBD1
j_gene: TRBJ2-1
abundance: NA
CDR3nt: TGTGCCAGCAGTGCGGACAGGGGATCCTACAATGAGCAGTTCTTC
CDR3aa: CASSADRGSYNEQFF

v_gene: TRBV5-4
d_gene: NA
j_gene: TRBJ1-1
abundance: NA
CDR3nt: TGTGCCAGCAAGACTGACCCGGGGGGGACTGAAGCTTTCTTT
CDR3aa: CASKTDPGGTEAFF

v_gene: TRBV7-6
d_gene: NA
j_gene: TRBJ2-3
abundance: once
CDR3nt: TGTGCCAGCAGCCCCGCGACATTGAGGGCAGATACGCAGTATTTT
CDR3aa: CASSPATLRADTQYF

v_gene: TRBV3-1/TRBV3-2
d_gene: NA
j_gene: TRBJ1-2
abundance: NA
CDR3nt: TGTGCCAGCAGCCCCTCGGGGGGCGTCTATGGCTACACCTTC
CDR3aa: CASSPSGGVYGYTF

v_gene: TRBV20-1
d_gene: NA
j_gene: TRBJ1-5
abundance: few
CDR3nt: TGCAGTGCCAAGAACGGTCAGCCCCAGCATTTT
CDR3aa: CSAKNGQPQHF

v_gene: TRBV30
d_gene: NA
j_gene: TRBJ1-2
abundance: NA
CDR3nt: TGTGCCTGGAGTCAGAGGCTTGGCTACACCTTC
CDR3aa: CAWSQRLGYTF

v_gene: TRBV5-1
d_gene: TRBD2
j_gene: TRBJ2-1
abundance: NA
CDR3nt: TGCGCCAGCAGCTTGATGGCTAGCGGGGGGAGCTCCTACAATGAGCAGTTCTTC
CDR3aa: CASSLMASGGSSYNEQFF

v_gene: TRBV2
d_gene: TRBD2
j_gene: TRBJ2-1
abundance: NA
CDR3nt: TGTGCCAGCAGTGAAGGACTAGCGGGGGACAATGAGCAGTTCTTC
CDR3aa: CASSEGLAGDNEQFF

v_gene: TRBV18
d_gene: TRBD1
j_gene: TRBJ2-7
abundance: NA
CDR3nt: TGTGCCAGCTCACCGACGGGACAGGACTACGAGCAGTACTTC
CDR3aa: CASSPTGQDYEQYF

v_gene: TRBV6-1
d_gene: NA
j_gene: TRBJ2-3
abundance: NA
CDR3nt: TGTGCCAGCAGTGAAGTGAGGGGCGGGGCGGCTAATTTTGATACGCAGTATTTT
CDR3aa: CASSEVRGGAANFDTQYF

v_gene: TRBV30
d_gene: TRBD2
j_gene: TRBJ2-2
abundance: NA
CDR3nt: TGTGCCTGGAGTAGGACTAGCGGGGCCCGTGGCGGGGAGCTGTTTTTT
CDR3aa: CAWSRTSGARGGELFF